This TCR beta chain comes out of a study of cytomegalovirus exposure and HLA in healthy donors. Primers: 60 Vbeta forward and 13 Jbeta reverse. TCRdb's table, derived via immunoSEQ multiplex PCR, lists solely in-frame clones and lacks some. This table has about 150,000 clones, roughly 80% appearing once. The sequenced sample was PBMCs. The TCR was taken from a young woman in good health and CMV-seronegative.

The CDR3 protein is CASSLRTGGPYGYTF. DNA for the CDR3: TGCGCCAGCAGCTTAAGGACAGGGGGCCCCTATGGCTACACCTTC. The chain uses TRBV5-1 and TRBJ1-2; TRBD1 aligns across 11 bases. The CDR3 runs to 15 residues. V lost 2 bases, J lost 4 bases, and 4 bases stayed unmatched. Germline V gives CDR1 SGHRS, CDR2 YFSETQ. The full variable domain, rest sourced from reference TRBV5-1 and TRBJ1-2, is KAGVTQTPRYLIKTRGQQVTLSCSPISGHRSVSWYQQTPGQGLQFLFEYFSETQRNKGNFPGRFSGRQFSNSRSEMNVSTLELGDSALYLCASSLRTGGPYGYTFGSGTRLTVV.